The entry below gives a single TCR beta chain sequence along with its context. Time point: patch test 3, about 24 weeks after DPC sensitization. The treatment is: therapeutic diphenylcyclopropenone sensitization with weekly scalp DPC. This record comes from a study of human T cells and chemical hapten exposure. Overall study: DPC (0.01%) was patch tested on the upper back and read at 6 days.

V lost 5 bases and J 0 bases, leaving 5 bases between the germline ends. In germline, CDR1 is SGHVS, CDR2 FNYEAQ. There are 13 residues in the CDR3. TCRdb analysed the RACE reads with MiXCR anew, one entry per CDR3 protein. The sample holds tens of thousands of distinct CDR3 sequences; roughly 11% are singletons and the top ten take approximately 1.5%. The chain combines TRBV7-6 with TRBJ1-3; D is ambiguous. The receptor comes from a woman aged 45-60 years with alopecia areata. Some clones in this sample may be carry-over from other donors' samples. Specimen: whole blood, collected in connection with sensitization to the hapten diphenylcyclopropenone (DPC). The CDR3 here is CASSQSSGNTIYF. The CDR3 nucleotides are TGTGCCAGCAGCCAGAGCTCTGGAAACACCATATATTTT. The entire variable domain, with the rest obtained from reference TRBV7-6 and TRBJ1-3, is as follows: GAGVSQSPRYKVTKRGQDVALRCDPISGHVSLYWYRQALGQGPEFLTYFNYEAQQDKSGLPNDRFSAERPEGSISTLTIQRTEQRDSAMYRCASSQSSGNTIYFGEGSWLTVV.